In its sample, the clone carrying this T cell receptor beta chain was seen once. The antigen is not known. The table came from immunoSEQ multiplex PCR; TCRdb's copy has only in-frame clones and leaves some out. The sample includes 110,000 to 150,000 clones, about 90% seen only once; the top ten take less than 2%. CDR3 length: 17 amino acids. Germline V gene lookup returns CDR1 SGHRS and CDR2 YFSETQ. V lost 3 bases to trimming and J lost 0 bases, with 16 bases between them. This sample was included in a study of CD4+ T cells in melanoma. Study conclusions and caveats: Diverse differentiation states were reported for melanoma neoantigen-specific CD4+ T cells. A reported correlation linked neoantigen-specific CD4+ T cells to CD8+, macrophage and B cell function.

The chain links TRBV5-1 to TRBJ1-3; D is perhaps TRBD1 (5 bases). The source is a human donor with melanoma. The CDR3 DNA follows: TGCGCCAGCAGCTACTCCGGGACTCTGTACTCTGGAAACACCATATATTTT. Protein: CASSYSGTLYSGNTIYF.